This section outlines one TCR beta chain sequence together with its context. The data were obtained in a study of blood T cell repertoires in COVID-19. About the study: In each case, the material was cDNA or gDNA derived from T cells, B-cell-depleted T cells, or PBMCs.

V dropped 6 bases and J dropped 5 bases, with 19 bases sitting between them. The CDR3 consists of 16 residues. Germline CDR1 reads MNHNY; CDR2 reads SVGAGI (reference sequence). The assay was immunoSEQ multiplex PCR, and TCRdb's table has in-frame clones only and misses some. The sample includes around 200,000 clones, approximately 81% of them seen just once. The receptor was derived from a woman of 80 years or more with active or convalescent COVID-19. Sequenced: peripheral blood. The rearrangement joins TRBV6-6 to TRBJ1-4, with D perhaps matching TRBD1 (5 bases). CDR3 bases: TGTGCCAGCAGGACTACGGGGGGAGGGGAGAATGAAAAACTGTTTTTT. It yields the protein CASRTTGGGENEKLFF.